This entry lists 18 T cell receptor beta chains sequenced from one sample in a study of blood T cells in healthy people across ages. Using a J-beta primer mix together with a sample-barcoded 5' primer, a second PCR was run for about 6 to 12 cycles. TCRdb fed the 5' RACE reads into MiXCR, producing one record per CDR3 protein. This table has about 620,000 distinct CDR3 sequences, roughly 21% appearing once. The material sequenced was blood. The receptors stem from an older man in good health.

This clonotype was counted only a few times. The gene calls are TRBV11-2 and TRBJ2-6; D is unresolved. The CDR3 runs to 12 residues. The germline V and J ends were trimmed by 2 bases and 10 bases, with 6 bases remaining between them. Germline CDR1 reads SGHAT; CDR2 reads FQNNGV. DNA of the CDR3: TGTGCCAGCAGCTTATTCGGGAACGTCCTGACTTTC. Its translation is CASSLFGNVLTF.

This clonotype was seen at least ten times. The chain links TRBV18 to TRBJ2-1; 10 positions match TRBD2. The length of the CDR3 is 17 residues. CDR1 is KGHSH and CDR2 is LQKENI in the germline V gene. Germline trimming cut 3 bases from V and 4 bases from J; bases unmatched to any gene: 9. The chain's CDR3 is CASSPSAASGRYNEQFF. The CDR3 coding sequence is TGTGCCAGCTCACCGTCAGCGGCTAGCGGGAGATACAATGAGCAGTTCTTC.

Of note for this clonotype: No conserved phenylalanine or tryptophan is present at the end of the CDR3, so a read error is the likely explanation. J is TRBJ2-7 and V is TRBV27; 8 bases match TRBD2. The J segment lost 2 bases and the V segment lost 5 bases, leaving 8 bases of the junction unmatched. The germline V gene encodes CDR1 MNHEY and CDR2 SMNVEV (reference sequence). The CDR3 is made up of 15 amino acids. The CDR3 coding sequence is TGTGCCAGCAGTCTCAAGGACGGGGGGGCCTACGAGCAGTACCTC. Amino acids: CASSLKDGGAYEQYL.

In this sample, this clonotype turned up many times. V and J are TRBV20-1 and TRBJ2-3; 7 nucleotides line up with TRBD1. CDR3 size: 14 residues. V lost 3 bases and J lost 0; bases outside the gene matches: 3. CDR1 and CDR2 from the germline V gene are DFQATT and SNEGSKA (reference sequence). Here the CDR3 reads CSASKGASTDTQYF. CDR3 in DNA: TGCAGTGCTAGTAAGGGGGCAAGCACAGATACGCAGTATTTT.

The chain carries TRBV5-1 and TRBJ2-1; 12 nucleotides agree with TRBD2. The CDR3 extends over 15 amino acids. Looked up from germline, CDR1 is SGHRS and CDR2 is YFSETQ. Trimming at V came to 4 bases and at J to 8 bases, leaving 7 bases not matched to a gene. CDR3 nucleotides: TGCGCCAGCAGCGCAACTAGCGGGAGGAATGATGAGCAGTTCTTC. Its translation: CASSATSGRNDEQFF. Looking up the rest from reference TRBV5-1 and TRBJ2-1 gives the full variable domain: KAGVTQTPRYLIKTRGQQVTLSCSPISGHRSVSWYQQTPGQGLQFLFEYFSETQRNKGNFPGRFSGRQFSNSRSEMNVSTLELGDSALYLCASSATSGRNDEQFFGPGTRLTVL.

The rearrangement joins TRBV7-2 to TRBJ2-2; no definite D call. There are 15 residues in the CDR3. Trimming pared 0 bases from V and 0 bases from J, leaving 5 bases between. Germline loops: CDR1 SGHTA, CDR2 FQGNSA. DNA of the CDR3: TGTGCCAGCAGCTTAGCGCTCACGAACACCGGGGAGCTGTTTTTT. Residues: CASSLALTNTGELFF. The entire variable domain, with the rest obtained from reference TRBV7-2 and TRBJ2-2, is as follows: GAGVSQSPSNKVTEKGKDVELRCDPISGHTALYWYRQSLGQGLEFLIYFQGNSAPDKSGLPSDRFSAERTGGSVSTLTIQRTQQEDSAVYLCASSLALTNTGELFFGEGSRLTVL.

This clonotype was observed a few times. The genes are TRBV12-3 or TRBV12-4 and TRBJ2-3; perhaps TRBD1 as D (5 bases). Trimming shortened V by 3 bases and J by 5 bases, and 12 bases separated the two germline ends. CDR3 length equals 14 residues. In DNA form, the CDR3 reads TGTGCCAGCAGTTTTAGTGACCAGGGAGATACGCAGTATTTT. This sequence encodes CASSFSDQGDTQYF.

This clonotype was seen a single time. The chain employs TRBV11-1 and TRBJ2-3; 14 bases are a match to TRBD2. V was clipped by 2 bases and J by 3 bases; unmatched bases: 4. CDR1 SGHAT and CDR2 FQDESV come from the germline V gene (reference sequence). The CDR3 runs to 17 residues. CDR3 sequence (DNA): TGTGCCAGCAGCTTATCGGGACTAGCGGGAGCTACAGATACGCAGTATTTT. It specifies CASSLSGLAGATDTQYF.

The V gene is TRBV19, the J gene TRBJ2-2; D possibly corresponds to TRBD2 (5 bases). This CDR3 contains 14 residues. Trimming removed 5 bases from V and 4 bases from J, with 11 bases in between. From germline, CDR1 is LNHDA and CDR2 SQIVND (reference sequence). The CDR3 region is CASSLRTVTGELFF. In DNA, the CDR3 is TGTGCCAGTAGTCTGCGGACTGTCACCGGGGAGCTGTTTTTT.

In its sample, this clonotype was seen a few times. V and J are TRBV28 and TRBJ2-5, with 8 nucleotides matching TRBD2. The tail of the sequence fits TRBJ2-7 better, so the J call may be wrong. This CDR3 region has 16 residues. The germline gives CDR1 MDHEN, CDR2 SYDVKM. CDR3 sequence: CASSLGYSGSSYEQYF. The CDR3 DNA follows: TGTGCCAGCAGTTTGGGCTACAGCGGGAGCTCCTACGAGCAGTACTTC.

This clonotype was observed at least ten times. The chain is built from TRBV20-1 and TRBJ2-5, with TRBD1 identical over 11 bases. With V trimmed by 6 bases and J by 4 bases, 10 bases remained unmatched. The CDR3 extends over 15 amino acids. CDR1 is DFQATT and CDR2 is SNEGSKA in the germline V gene (reference sequence). CDR3 amino acids: CSAESGQGARETQYF. The CDR3 bases are TGCAGTGCCGAAAGCGGACAGGGGGCGCGAGAGACCCAGTACTTC.

This clonotype turned up a few times. The rearrangement joins TRBV11-3 to TRBJ2-5; tentative D call: TRBD1 (7 bases). Gene TRBJ2-1 matches the end of the DNA better, so the J call may be wrong. CDR3 length: 15 amino acids. Germline V CDR1 and CDR2: SGHNT, YENEEA. This chain's CDR3 is CASSLGWTGGIEQFF. In DNA, the CDR3 is TGTGCCAGCAGCTTAGGGTGGACAGGAGGGATTGAGCAGTTCTTC.

This chain links TRBV5-5 with TRBJ1-6; 7 nucleotides line up with TRBD1. In germline, CDR1 is SGHKS, CDR2 YYEKEE (reference sequence). This CDR3 contains 18 residues. V lost 4 bases and J lost 1; bases outside the gene matches: 11. The CDR3 sequence: CASSTDFRGRSYNSPLHF. DNA for the CDR3: TGTGCCAGCAGCACAGACTTCAGGGGGAGGTCCTATAATTCACCCCTCCACTTT.

This clonotype was picked up a small number of times. The chain is built from TRBV14 and TRBJ2-7, with 8 positions matching TRBD2. J was trimmed by 0 bases and V by 0 bases; bases with no gene match: 4. This CDR3 comprises 16 residues. Germline CDR1 is SGHDN and CDR2 is FVKESK. The CDR3 reads CASSQEGGRSSYEQYF. The CDR3 DNA sequence: TGTGCCAGCAGCCAAGAGGGCGGGAGGTCCTCCTACGAGCAGTACTTC.

In its sample, this clonotype was seen a few times. This chain connects TRBV6-2 or TRBV6-3 to TRBJ2-7; D may be TRBD2 (6 bases). V gave up 7 bases and J gave up 7 bases, with 14 bases separating them. The CDR3 runs 12 residues. The germline V gene encodes CDR1 MNHEY and CDR2 SVGEGT. The CDR3 loop reads CASNSGDGEQYF. The CDR3, as DNA: TGTGCCAGCAATTCGGGAGACGGGGAGCAGTACTTC.

In the case of this clonotype: One end of the junction varies from germline; a read error may be responsible. The genes are TRBV5-1 and TRBJ2-7, with a tentative D call TRBD1 (5 bases). This CDR3 is 16 amino acids long. CDR1 and CDR2 (germline): SGHRS, YFSETQ. The DNA of the CDR3 is TGCGCCAGCAGCTTGGGAAGTACAGGTATCTCCTACGAGCGGTACTTC. It yields the protein CASSLGSTGISYERYF.

This clonotype was counted at least ten times. The chain uses TRBV25-1 and TRBJ2-5; D uncertain. Looked up from germline, CDR1 is MGHDK and CDR2 is SYGVNS. Deletions cut 2 bases from V and 5 bases from J, with 12 bases between. The CDR3 runs to 14 residues. The CDR3, as DNA: TGTGCCAGCAGTGAAAATAGAGAAAGGGAGACCCAGTACTTC. It is translated as CASSENRERETQYF.

This clonotype was found a few times. This may be a read error, as it is one base from a much larger clone. This chain joins TRBV7-9 and TRBJ2-5, with 9 positions matching TRBD2. The DNA end is more similar to TRBJ2-1, so the J call may be wrong. Per germline, CDR1 SEHNR and CDR2 FQNEAQ (reference sequence). The CDR3 length is 14 residues. In DNA form, the CDR3 reads TGTGCCAGCTCTGCGGGAGGGCCATGCAATGAGCAGTTCTTC. It translates to CASSAGGPCNEQFF.